These 12 T cell receptor beta chains originate from one sample sequenced in a study of blood T cells in healthy people across ages. Next came a second PCR, run for about 6 to 11 cycles, which used a sample-barcoded 5' primer along with a J-beta primer mix. TCRdb reprocessed the 5' RACE reads with MiXCR, giving one entry per CDR3 protein. This repertoire shows 1.8 million or so distinct CDR3 sequences, about two fifths found once; its top ten account for under 30%. The sample was blood. These receptors all stem from a human donor in good health.

This chain joins TRBV6-2 or TRBV6-3 and TRBJ1-2, with D possibly TRBD1 on 6 matching bases. CDR1 and CDR2 from the germline V gene are MNHEY and SVGEGT. There are 16 residues in the CDR3. Trimming pared 5 bases from V and 0 bases from J, leaving 16 bases between. CDR3 DNA sequence: TGTGCCAGCAGTCCAATACAGGGAAGTACTAACTATGGCTACACCTTC. Protein: CASSPIQGSTNYGYTF.

This clonotype has just one count. The CDR3 protein is CASSLRRTGGGELHEQFF. The DNA for the CDR3 is TGTGCCAGCAGTCTGCGCCGGACAGGGGGCGGGGAGTTGCATGAGCAGTTCTTC. V is TRBV2 and J is TRBJ2-1, with 11 bases matching TRBD1. This CDR3 region has 18 residues. J was trimmed by 8 bases and V by 5 bases; bases with no gene match: 17. CDR1 is SNHLY, CDR2 FYNNEI, per germline.

In this sample, this clonotype turned up a few times. The CDR3 sequence: CAISDWGDRGYTF. DNA for the CDR3: TGTGCCATCAGTGATTGGGGCGATCGAGGCTACACCTTC. J is TRBJ1-2 and V is TRBV10-3, with a possible D match to TRBD1 (5 bases). Germline CDR1 ENHRY, CDR2 SYGVKD. The CDR3 covers 13 residues. V lost 3 bases and J 8 bases, leaving 13 bases between the germline ends.

The V call is TRBV7-2, the J call TRBJ2-1; D is ambiguous. Germline values: CDR1 SGHTA, CDR2 FQGNSA. The CDR3 is made up of 15 amino acids. The V end lost 5 bases, the J end lost 1 base, and 12 bases lay between the germline ends. The CDR3 DNA is TGTGCCAGCAGCCCCGGACCGTTATCCTACAATGAGCAGTTCTTC. The encoded protein is CASSPGPLSYNEQFF.

The V and J genes are TRBV5-6 and TRBJ2-5, with TRBD2 as a possible D gene (7 bases). Trimming took 2 bases from V and 5 from J, leaving 13 bases between them. The V gene's germline CDR1 is SGHDT and CDR2 YYEEEE. This CDR3 comprises 14 residues. CDR3 DNA sequence: TGTGCCAGCAGCTTCTCCGGGGGGCGCGAGACCCAGTACTTC. Translating gives CASSFSGGRETQYF.

Concerning this clonotype: The junction departs from germline at one end; a sequencing error may be responsible. The chain uses TRBV12-3 or TRBV12-4 and TRBJ1-2; TRBD1 matches at 10 bases. This CDR3 spans 14 amino acids. In nucleotides, the CDR3 is TGTGCCTGCAGCGTGACAGGGGGCGGTTATGGCTACACCTTC. Translating it yields CACSVTGGGYGYTF.

V usage is TRBV15 and J usage is TRBJ1-2; a weak D match, TRBD1 (5 bases). V lost 4 bases to trimming and J lost 4 bases, with 13 bases between them. CDR3 length equals 14 residues. In germline, CDR1 is LNHNV, CDR2 YYDKDF (reference sequence). The CDR3: CATSNLQGSYGYTF. The CDR3, as DNA: TGTGCCACCAGCAATCTCCAGGGATCCTATGGCTACACCTTC.

V gene TRBV20-1 combines with J gene TRBJ2-1; D unresolved. The CDR3 runs to 15 residues. Trimming cost V 3 bases and J 0 bases, with 12 bases left between them. Germline loops: CDR1 DFQATT, CDR2 SNEGSKA (reference sequence). CDR3 loop: CSARSLISSYNEQFF. The DNA of the CDR3 is TGCAGTGCTAGGTCACTTATTAGCTCCTACAATGAGCAGTTCTTC.

This clonotype has just a few counts. This chain connects TRBV6-5 to TRBJ2-1; D not certain. Germline CDR1 MNHEY, CDR2 SVGAGI. The CDR3 is made up of 13 amino acids. Trimming took 4 bases from V and 5 from J, leaving 9 bases between them. CDR3 in DNA: TGTGCCAGCAGTTGGGGTCCTAACAATGAGCAGTTCTTC. Protein sequence: CASSWGPNNEQFF.

The CDR3 region is CASSLVVGAYTF. CDR3 coding DNA: TGTGCCAGCAGCTTAGTGGTCGGGGCCTACACCTTC. The chain links TRBV11-2 to TRBJ1-2; TRBD1 might be the D (5 bases). The CDR3 covers 12 residues. Trimming pared 1 base from V and 10 bases from J, leaving 10 bases between. Germline V gene lookup returns CDR1 SGHAT and CDR2 FQNNGV.

The chain couples TRBV15 to TRBJ1-2; tentatively, D is TRBD1 (5 bases). V lost 3 bases and J 0 bases, leaving 20 bases between the germline ends. Germline V gene lookup returns CDR1 LNHNV and CDR2 YYDKDF (reference sequence). This CDR3 region has 18 residues. The CDR3 is CATSRDLGGNFANYGYTF. In DNA, the CDR3 is TGTGCCACCAGCAGGGATCTGGGGGGGAACTTCGCTAACTATGGCTACACCTTC.

This clonotype appeared a few times. The chain combines TRBV9 with TRBJ1-2, with 7 nucleotides matching TRBD1. Germline loops: CDR1 SGDLS, CDR2 YYNGEE. The CDR3 runs to 16 residues. V dropped 4 bases and J dropped 1; count of bases not matched to a gene: 10. CDR3 DNA sequence: TGTGCCAGCAGCCCACTAACAGGGGCCGATAACTATGGCTACACCTTC. Translated, it gives CASSPLTGADNYGYTF.